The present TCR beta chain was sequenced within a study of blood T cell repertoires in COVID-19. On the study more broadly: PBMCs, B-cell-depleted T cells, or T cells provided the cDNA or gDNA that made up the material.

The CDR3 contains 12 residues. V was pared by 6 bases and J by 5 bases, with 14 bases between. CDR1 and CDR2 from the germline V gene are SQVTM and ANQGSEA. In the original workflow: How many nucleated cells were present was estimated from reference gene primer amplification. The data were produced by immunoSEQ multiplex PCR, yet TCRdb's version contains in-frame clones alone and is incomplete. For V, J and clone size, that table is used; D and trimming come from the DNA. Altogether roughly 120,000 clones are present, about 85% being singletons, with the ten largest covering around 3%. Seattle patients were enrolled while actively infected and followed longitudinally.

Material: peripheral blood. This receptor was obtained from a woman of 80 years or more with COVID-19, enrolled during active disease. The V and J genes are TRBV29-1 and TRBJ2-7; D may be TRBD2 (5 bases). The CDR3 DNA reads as TGCAGCGTGGGGAGCCACGGGGACGAGCAGTACTTC. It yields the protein CSVGSHGDEQYF.